A selection of T cell receptor beta chains follows, all from one sample in a study of blood T cell repertoires in COVID-19. TCRdb's table, derived via immunoSEQ multiplex PCR, lists solely in-frame clones and lacks some. The sample contains about 220,000 clones, approximately 84% of which appear only once. Sequencing was done on a sample of peripheral blood. These receptors were collected from a woman under 40 who had recovered from COVID-19. The CDR3 runs from the conserved cysteine through the conserved F or W. The D gene is left open where the match is weak. Clone size is not always given. Where it is, it says once, few, many or a class for expanded clones.

v_gene	d_gene	j_gene	abundance	CDR3aa	CDR3nt
TRBV27	-	TRBJ2-7	-	CASRQDRPSYEQYF	TGTGCCAGCAGGCAAGACAGGCCCTCCTACGAGCAGTACTTC
TRBV5-5	-	TRBJ2-1	once	CASSAGQQTSYNEQFF	TGTGCCAGCAGCGCTGGACAGCAAACGTCCTACAATGAGCAGTTCTTC
TRBV6-5	-	TRBJ2-5	-	CASSFGQKETQYF	TGTGCCAGCAGTTTTGGGCAGAAAGAGACCCAGTACTTC
TRBV24-1	TRBD1	TRBJ1-2	few	CATSDNRGPNYGYTF	TGTGCCACCAGTGACAACAGGGGACCCAACTATGGCTACACCTTC
TRBV24-1	TRBD1	TRBJ2-7	-	CATSDAAGTGLEQYF	TGTGCCACCAGTGATGCAGCCGGGACAGGGCTAGAGCAGTACTTC
TRBV7-9	TRBD2	TRBJ2-1	-	CASSRPGGTPLGNEQFF	TGTGCCAGCAGCCGGCCCGGGGGGACTCCCCTGGGGAATGAGCAGTTCTTC
TRBV19	-	TRBJ1-2	-	CASSIGWGHGYTF	TGTGCCAGTAGTATCGGGTGGGGCCATGGCTACACCTTC
TRBV4-2	-	TRBJ1-2	-	CASSQEQGGYYGYTF	TGTGCCAGCAGCCAAGAACAGGGCGGCTACTATGGCTACACCTTC
TRBV6-5	-	TRBJ2-1	-	CASSYAGRPGDEQFF	TGTGCCAGCAGTTACGCAGGGCGCCCTGGGGATGAGCAGTTCTTC
TRBV4-1	TRBD1	TRBJ2-7	-	CASSPYRDRDYEQYF	TGCGCCAGCAGCCCTTACCGGGACAGGGACTACGAGCAGTACTTC
TRBV6-6	TRBD1	TRBJ2-7	-	CASSYLPGTGDF	TGTGCCAGCAGTTATCTCCCCGGGACAGGGGACTTC
TRBV14	TRBD2	TRBJ2-3	-	CASSQQPGTSGNKYF	TGTGCCAGCAGCCAACAACCCGGGACTAGCGGGAATAAGTATTTT
TRBV7-9	-	TRBJ2-1	-	CASSTRPIGLVYNEQFF	TGTGCCAGCAGCACACGGCCGATCGGACTTGTCTACAATGAGCAGTTCTTC
TRBV7-6	TRBD1	TRBJ2-7	-	CASSPRQGIQYEQYF	TGTGCCAGCAGCCCCCGACAGGGGATACAATACGAGCAGTACTTC
TRBV24-1	TRBD2	TRBJ2-3	-	CATSDLAGDPQPDTQYF	TGTGCCACCAGTGATTTAGCGGGAGATCCACAACCAGATACGCAGTATTTT
TRBV5-1	TRBD1	TRBJ2-7	-	CASRAGTGGHEQYF	TGCGCCAGCAGGGCCGGGACAGGGGGCCACGAGCAGTACTTC
TRBV7-3	-	TRBJ2-1	few	CASRKGAQGNEQFF	TGTGCCAGCAGGAAAGGGGCTCAAGGGAATGAGCAGTTCTTC
TRBV4-1	-	TRBJ1-4	-	CASSQFEGGATNEKLFF	TGCGCCAGCAGCCAATTCGAGGGAGGGGCAACTAATGAAAAACTGTTTTTT
TRBV10-3	-	TRBJ1-2	-	CATSYFDGYTF	TGTGCCACCAGCTACTTTGATGGCTACACCTTC
TRBV5-1	TRBD1	TRBJ1-1	-	CASRQGFGNTEAFF	TGCGCCAGTAGACAGGGGTTCGGGAACACTGAAGCTTTCTTT
TRBV7-3	-	TRBJ1-1	-	CASSFSRAPEAFF	TGTGCCAGCAGCTTCTCCAGGGCCCCTGAAGCTTTCTTT
TRBV5-1	-	TRBJ2-3	once	CASSLGGRTTDTQYF	TGCGCCAGCAGCTTGGGGGGCAGGACCACAGATACGCAGTATTTT
TRBV30	TRBD1	TRBJ1-1	once	CAWNTGQGVSEAFF	TGTGCCTGGAACACGGGACAGGGAGTTTCTGAAGCTTTCTTT
TRBV3-1/TRBV3-2	TRBD2	TRBJ2-1	-	CASSREGLIFDEQFF	TGTGCCAGCAGCCGGGAGGGCCTAATTTTCGATGAGCAGTTCTTC
TRBV7-9	-	TRBJ2-7	-	CASRPNRATNEQYF	TGTGCCAGCAGGCCTAACAGGGCCACCAACGAGCAGTACTTC
TRBV11-2	TRBD2	TRBJ2-3	-	CASAHSGRGTDTQYF	TGTGCCAGCGCTCATAGCGGGAGGGGCACAGATACGCAGTATTTT
TRBV28	-	TRBJ1-6	-	CASSRQLDGNSPLHF	TGTGCCAGCAGCCGACAGCTGGACGGGAATTCACCCCTCCACTTT
TRBV30	TRBD1	TRBJ1-2	few	CAWSTPGGQSYGYTF	TGTGCCTGGAGTACCCCCGGGGGACAGTCCTATGGCTACACCTTC
TRBV11-1	-	TRBJ2-7	-	CASSFDDRAYEQYF	TGTGCCAGCAGCTTCGACGACAGAGCCTACGAGCAGTACTTC
TRBV10-2	-	TRBJ1-1	-	CASSRQSGQGTEAFF	TGCGCCAGCAGTCGACAGTCCGGCCAGGGAACTGAAGCTTTCTTT
TRBV5-4	-	TRBJ2-3	-	CASSFDGVTDTQYF	TGTGCCAGCAGCTTTGACGGGGTCACAGATACGCAGTATTTT
TRBV27	TRBD1	TRBJ1-3	-	CASSGQGANGNTIYF	TGTGCCAGCAGCGGGCAGGGGGCAAATGGAAACACCATATATTTT
TRBV7-9	TRBD2	TRBJ2-7	once	CASSYGRYEQYF	TGTGCCAGCAGCTACGGGAGGTACGAGCAGTACTTC
TRBV27	-	TRBJ1-6	once	CASGDRNYNSPLHF	TGTGCCAGCGGTGACAGGAACTATAATTCACCCCTCCACTTT
TRBV24-1	-	TRBJ2-3	once	CATSAMGGGRLDTQYF	TGTGCCACCAGTGCTATGGGGGGCGGGAGATTGGATACGCAGTATTTT
TRBV19	TRBD1	TRBJ1-5	-	CASSRQGRFDQPQHF	TGTGCCAGTAGCCGACAGGGAAGGTTCGATCAGCCCCAGCATTTT
TRBV25-1	TRBD2	TRBJ2-3	-	CASSEREPQSDTQYF	TGTGCCAGCAGTGAGCGGGAGCCTCAATCAGATACGCAGTATTTT
TRBV10-2	-	TRBJ1-1	-	CAAFNQGKNTEAFF	TGCGCCGCCTTCAATCAGGGAAAGAACACTGAAGCTTTCTTT
TRBV5-1	TRBD2	TRBJ2-7	-	CASSLKPGLVDEQYF	TGCGCCAGCAGCCTAAAACCGGGACTAGTAGACGAGCAGTACTTC
TRBV19	-	TRBJ1-1	-	CASSTLTRNTEAFF	TGTGCCAGTAGTACACTGACTCGGAACACTGAAGCTTTCTTT
TRBV11-1	-	TRBJ2-3	-	CASSPRWAVLDTQYF	TGTGCCAGCAGCCCGCGTTGGGCCGTGCTCGATACGCAGTATTTT
TRBV11-2	-	TRBJ2-1	-	CASSSWANDEQFF	TGTGCCAGCAGCTCGTGGGCTAACGATGAGCAGTTCTTC
TRBV7-6	-	TRBJ2-3	-	CASSLAGVPTDTQYF	TGTGCCAGCAGCTTAGCGGGAGTTCCCACAGATACGCAGTATTTT
TRBV5-4	TRBD1	TRBJ2-7	-	CASSLPRSGQGAEQYF	TGTGCCAGCAGCTTGCCCCGCTCGGGACAGGGAGCCGAGCAGTACTTC
TRBV24-1	-	TRBJ2-1	-	CATSDSGPSSYNEQFF	TGTGCCACCAGTGATAGCGGACCTAGCTCCTACAATGAGCAGTTCTTC
TRBV12-3/TRBV12-4	-	TRBJ1-5	once	CASSFQGDQPQHF	TGTGCCAGCAGTTTCCAGGGTGACCAGCCCCAGCATTTT